A single sample gave rise to the 32 T cell receptor beta chains below, sequenced in a study of cytomegalovirus exposure and HLA in healthy donors. With 60 Vbeta and 13 Jbeta primers, the PCR was carried out. Clones were sequenced by immunoSEQ multiplex PCR, and TCRdb holds only the in-frame ones, with some missing. The table shows roughly 200,000 clones, with around 78% occurring only once. Sequencing used PBMCs. All receptors derive from a man aged 30-40 years in good health and CMV-seronegative.

The J gene is TRBJ1-5, the V gene TRBV29-1; 8 bases agree with TRBD1. Unmatched junction bases numbered 4, after V lost 4 bases and J lost 5 bases. Germline lookup yields CDR1 SQVTM and CDR2 ANQGSEA. This CDR3 is 13 amino acids long. CDR3 sequence reads: CSVGTGWDQPQHF. The CDR3 region has the DNA TGCAGCGTTGGGACAGGGTGGGATCAGCCCCAGCATTTT.

The table lists this clone with a few counts. This sequence joins TRBV5-1 and TRBJ2-5; 7 nucleotides agree with TRBD2. V shed 3 bases, J shed 1 base, and the junction held 9 bases outside the gene matches. Germline CDR1 SGHRS, CDR2 YFSETQ. This CDR3 spans 16 amino acids. The CDR3 loop is CASSWEGLGRQETQYF. The DNA of the CDR3 is TGCGCCAGCAGCTGGGAGGGCCTAGGACGCCAAGAGACCCAGTACTTC.

This clone was seen only once. The rearrangement links TRBV5-1 to TRBJ2-1; 7 bases fit TRBD1. There are 14 residues in the CDR3. Germline trimming cut 3 bases from V and 3 bases from J; bases unmatched to any gene: 3. Germline assignment: CDR1 SGHRS and CDR2 YFSETQ. The DNA of the CDR3 is TGCGCCAGCAGCTCCGACAGGGTCTACAATGAGCAGTTCTTC. This sequence encodes CASSSDRVYNEQFF. The full variable domain, completed using reference TRBV5-1 and TRBJ2-1, is KAGVTQTPRYLIKTRGQQVTLSCSPISGHRSVSWYQQTPGQGLQFLFEYFSETQRNKGNFPGRFSGRQFSNSRSEMNVSTLELGDSALYLCASSSDRVYNEQFFGPGTRLTVL.

In its sample, this clone was seen once. The chain has TRBV7-2 and TRBJ2-2; 8 nucleotides align to TRBD2. V dropped 5 bases and J dropped 8; count of bases not matched to a gene: 10. Germline-derived CDR1 and CDR2 are SGHTA and FQGNSA. The CDR3 covers 15 residues. CDR3 coding DNA: TGTGCCAGCAGCCATCAAACTAGCGGAGAGGGGGAGCTGTTTTTT. Its translation is CASSHQTSGEGELFF. The full variable domain, with the rest looked up from reference TRBV7-2 and TRBJ2-2, is GAGVSQSPSNKVTEKGKDVELRCDPISGHTALYWYRQSLGQGLEFLIYFQGNSAPDKSGLPSDRFSAERTGGSVSTLTIQRTQQEDSAVYLCASSHQTSGEGELFFGEGSRLTVL.

The chain links TRBV28 to TRBJ2-7; TRBD1 matches at 10 bases. Germline values: CDR1 MDHEN, CDR2 SYDVKM. Unmatched junction bases numbered 7, after V lost 6 bases and J lost 5 bases. The CDR3 sequence is 14 residues long. The CDR3 loop reads CASRPGQGSHEQYF. The CDR3 DNA follows: TGTGCCAGCAGACCGGGACAGGGGTCCCACGAGCAGTACTTC. The whole variable domain, filled in from reference TRBV28 and TRBJ2-7, reads DVKVTQSSRYLVKRTGEKVFLECVQDMDHENMFWYRQDPGLGLRLIYFSYDVKMKEKGDIPEGYSVSREKKERFSLILESASTNQTSMYLCASRPGQGSHEQYFGPGTRLTVT.

A few counts support this clone. The chain is built from TRBV5-1 and TRBJ2-3, with TRBD1 identical over 7 bases. CDR3 size: 14 residues. CDR1 and CDR2 from the germline V gene are SGHRS and YFSETQ. The V segment lost 4 bases and the J segment 1 base; nucleotides outside the gene matches: 3. The CDR3 DNA follows: TGCGCCAGCAGCACTACAGGGGGCACAGATACGCAGTATTTT. Encoded protein: CASSTTGGTDTQYF.

The chain is built from TRBV9 and TRBJ2-1, with 10 bases identical to TRBD2. This CDR3 is built from 16 residues. The junction had 6 bases not matched to a gene; V was cut back by 4 bases and J by 2 bases. Germline CDR1 SGDLS, CDR2 YYNGEE. The CDR3 region is CASSLSGRAAYNEQFF. The CDR3 nucleotides read TGTGCCAGCAGCCTCAGCGGGAGGGCCGCCTACAATGAGCAGTTCTTC.

The V and J genes are TRBV28 and TRBJ1-5, with 10 bases identical to TRBD1. Losses at the gene ends were 4 bases for V and 3 bases for J; bases not matched to a gene: 9. This CDR3 has 17 amino acids. Germline CDR1 and CDR2: MDHEN and SYDVKM. The CDR3 coding sequence is TGTGCCAGCAGTTCACCGCCAGGACAGGGGGACAATCAGCCCCAGCATTTT. Translation: CASSSPPGQGDNQPQHF. Full variable domain (rest looked up from reference TRBV28 and TRBJ1-5): DVKVTQSSRYLVKRTGEKVFLECVQDMDHENMFWYRQDPGLGLRLIYFSYDVKMKEKGDIPEGYSVSREKKERFSLILESASTNQTSMYLCASSSPPGQGDNQPQHFGDGTRLSIL.

The rearrangement joins TRBV5-1 to TRBJ2-3; D gene ambiguous. V was shortened by 5 bases and J by 0 bases, with 13 bases between the two germline ends. From germline, CDR1 is SGHRS and CDR2 YFSETQ. There are 15 residues in the CDR3. CDR3 sequence reads: CASSRGGLSTDTQYF. CDR3 coding DNA: TGCGCCAGCAGTCGTGGTGGCCTCAGCACAGATACGCAGTATTTT.

This sequence joins TRBV5-4 and TRBJ2-5; 7 positions match TRBD1. CDR3 length: 13 residues. The ends lost 5 bases at V and 2 bases at J; junction bases unmatched: 3. In germline, CDR1 is SGHNT, CDR2 YYREEE (reference sequence). As DNA, the CDR3 is TGTGCCAGCAGACAGGGACAGCAAGAGACCCAGTACTTC. Protein product: CASRQGQQETQYF.

The chain is built from TRBV6-6 and TRBJ1-1; D is uncertain. Germline CDR1 is MNHNY and CDR2 is SVGAGI (reference sequence). This CDR3 spans 15 amino acids. V lost 0 bases, J lost 3 bases, and 11 bases lay in between. CDR3 bases: TGTGCCAGCAGTTACTCGACGGGGAGGGACACTGAAGCTTTCTTT. It codes for CASSYSTGRDTEAFF.

The V call is TRBV6-6, the J call TRBJ2-5; possible D gene TRBD2, 5 bases. Germline assignment: CDR1 MNHNY and CDR2 SVGAGI (reference sequence). Trimming took 2 bases from V and 5 from J, leaving 15 bases between them. The CDR3 covers 15 residues. CDR3: CASSYTSEGRETQYF. The CDR3, as DNA: TGTGCCAGCAGTTACACCTCAGAGGGCAGGGAGACCCAGTACTTC.

The chain's CDR3 is CATSRDLDAGRNIQYF. The CDR3 coding sequence is TGTGCCACCAGCAGAGATCTCGACGCGGGAAGGAACATTCAGTACTTC. The V gene is TRBV15, the J gene TRBJ2-4, with a tentative D call TRBD2 (6 bases). CDR1 is LNHNV and CDR2 is YYDKDF in the germline V gene (reference sequence). Trimming took off 0 bases at V and 7 bases at J, with 16 bases between the two ends. This CDR3 comprises 16 residues.

J is TRBJ2-5 and V is TRBV2; TRBD1 matches 7 bases. The CDR3 is 15 residues long. The germline V gene has CDR1 SNHLY and CDR2 FYNNEI. V was clipped by 7 bases and J by 7 bases; unmatched bases: 15. The CDR3 here is CASKAWDSPKVTQYF. The CDR3, as DNA: TGTGCCAGCAAGGCATGGGACAGCCCAAAAGTGACCCAGTACTTC.

The genes are TRBV11-3 and TRBJ2-2; D might be TRBD2 (5 bases). In germline, CDR1 is SGHNT, CDR2 YENEEA. The CDR3 contains 17 residues. The germline V and J ends were trimmed by 1 base and 5 bases, with 17 bases remaining between them. CDR3 residues: CASSLAVRGSPTGELFF. DNA for the CDR3: TGTGCCAGCAGCTTAGCCGTTAGAGGGTCCCCAACCGGGGAGCTGTTTTTT.

The chain carries TRBV5-4 and TRBJ2-3; D may be TRBD2 (5 bases). The CDR3 is 15 amino acids. Germline-derived CDR1 and CDR2 are SGHNT and YYREEE (reference sequence). Trimming removed 2 bases at V and 2 bases at J, with 12 bases between. The CDR3 DNA is TGTGCCAGCAGCTTCGAATCGGGATCCACAGATACGCAGTATTTT. Translated, it gives CASSFESGSTDTQYF.

The chain combines TRBV10-1 with TRBJ2-7, with 9 bases that match TRBD1. The junction had 16 bases not matched to a gene; V was cut back by 7 bases and J by 9 bases. Germline loops: CDR1 WNHNN, CDR2 SYGVQD (reference sequence). The CDR3 is 15 residues long. CDR3 nucleotide sequence: TGCGCCAGCACCCAAGGGACAGGGAGTTTGTCGGTGCAGTACTTC. Its translation: CASTQGTGSLSVQYF.

This clone turned up a few times. The V call is TRBV19, the J call TRBJ2-3, with TRBD2 as a possible D gene (6 bases). From germline, CDR1 is LNHDA and CDR2 SQIVND (reference sequence). V shed 7 bases and J shed 5 bases, with 13 bases lying between them. This CDR3 is 13 amino acids long. DNA for the CDR3: TGTGCCAGTACGAGGGGAGGTGGAGATACGCAGTATTTT. It yields the protein CASTRGGGDTQYF. The whole variable domain, filled in from reference TRBV19 and TRBJ2-3, reads DGGITQSPKYLFRKEGQNVTLSCEQNLNHDAMYWYRQDPGQGLRLIYYSQIVNDFQKGDIAEGYSVSREKKESFPLTVTSAQKNPTAFYLCASTRGGGDTQYFGPGTRLTVL.

CDR3 nucleotide sequence: TGCGCCAGCAGTGAGTCGGGCGGGGCCAACACTGAAGCTTTCTTT. Translated, it gives CASSESGGANTEAFF. The chain employs TRBV10-2 and TRBJ1-1, with a weak D call TRBD1 (5 bases). CDR1 and CDR2 from the germline V gene are WSHSY and SAAADI. The CDR3 length is 15 residues. The V end was cut by 0 bases, the J end by 2 bases, with 10 bases between.

This chain uses TRBV29-1 with TRBJ2-1, with 8 nucleotides matching TRBD2. The CDR3 totals 15 residues. Looked up from germline, CDR1 is SQVTM and CDR2 is ANQGSEA. V lost 3 bases and J lost 8; bases outside the gene matches: 12. CDR3 region: CSVERLGLESYEQFF. The CDR3, as DNA: TGCAGCGTTGAGAGGTTGGGACTAGAGAGTTATGAGCAGTTCTTC.

The V gene is TRBV9, the J gene TRBJ2-2, with 7 bases aligning to TRBD1. The CDR3 is made up of 18 amino acids. Germline V gene data show CDR1 as SGDLS and CDR2 as YYNGEE. V lost 0 bases and J lost 0; bases outside the gene matches: 8. The chain's CDR3 is CASSVAMSGGANTGELFF. The CDR3 nucleotides read TGTGCCAGCAGCGTAGCTATGTCAGGGGGTGCGAACACCGGGGAGCTGTTTTTT.

The chain recombines TRBV5-4 with TRBJ2-3, with a possible D match to TRBD1 (5 bases). CDR3 length: 15 amino acids. Trimming shortened V by 5 bases and J by 0 bases, and 13 bases separated the two germline ends. Germline loops: CDR1 SGHNT, CDR2 YYREEE (reference sequence). The CDR3 loop is CASSTRADSTDTQYF. Here the CDR3 DNA reads TGTGCCAGCAGTACCAGGGCCGATAGCACAGATACGCAGTATTTT. The full variable domain, completed using reference TRBV5-4 and TRBJ2-3, is ETGVTQSPTHLIKTRGQQVTLRCSSQSGHNTVSWYQQALGQGPQFIFQYYREEENGRGNFPPRFSGLQFPNYSSELNVNALELDDSALYLCASSTRADSTDTQYFGPGTRLTVL.

This clone was seen a handful of times. The rearrangement links TRBV9 to TRBJ1-1, with 7 positions matching TRBD1. CDR1 and CDR2 from the germline V gene are SGDLS and YYNGEE. CDR3 length equals 12 residues. Trimming at V came to 5 bases and at J to 6 bases, leaving 4 bases not matched to a gene. CDR3 amino acids: CASSSGTAEAFF. In DNA, the CDR3 is TGTGCCAGCAGTTCCGGGACAGCTGAAGCTTTCTTT.

Only a few counts were recorded for this clone. The chain joins TRBV6-5 to TRBJ1-1; tentatively, D is TRBD1 (6 bases). The V end was cut by 7 bases, the J end by 0 bases, with 12 bases between. Looked up from germline, CDR1 is MNHEY and CDR2 is SVGAGI. The CDR3 sequence is 14 residues long. DNA for the CDR3: TGTGCCAGCACTACCGGACAGTTGAACACTGAAGCTTTCTTT. This gives the protein CASTTGQLNTEAFF.

The chain carries TRBV18 and TRBJ2-5; 13 bases are a match to TRBD2. The CDR3 contains 17 residues. After removal of 0 bases from V and 1 base from J, the junction contained 2 bases not matched to a gene. Germline assignment: CDR1 KGHSH and CDR2 LQKENI. The CDR3 nucleotides are TGTGCCAGCTCACCACCCGGGACTAGCGGGGTCCAAGAGACCCAGTACTTC. Translation: CASSPPGTSGVQETQYF.

This clone appeared once. The chain links TRBV10-3 to TRBJ2-6; TRBD1 matches at 9 bases. The CDR3 spans 17 residues. V gave up 5 bases and J gave up 0 bases; unmatched junction bases: 5. CDR1 is ENHRY and CDR2 is SYGVKD in the germline V gene. The CDR3 DNA is TGTGCCATCAGTCGGGACAGGGCGAGCTCTGGGGCCAACGTCCTGACTTTC. It specifies CAISRDRASSGANVLTF.

The rearrangement uses TRBV5-6 and TRBJ2-1; 13 bases agree with TRBD2. Trimming took 5 bases from V and 2 from J; bases not matched to a gene: 7. The CDR3 loop spans 17 amino acids. Germline assignment: CDR1 SGHDT and CDR2 YYEEEE. DNA of the CDR3: TGTGCCAGCAGTTCGTTTGGGACTAGCGGGACCTACAATGAGCAGTTCTTC. It translates to CASSSFGTSGTYNEQFF. Full variable domain (rest looked up from reference TRBV5-6 and TRBJ2-1): DAGVTQSPTHLIKTRGQQVTLRCSPKSGHDTVSWYQQALGQGPQFIFQYYEEEERQRGNFPDRFSGHQFPNYSSELNVNALLLGDSALYLCASSSFGTSGTYNEQFFGPGTRLTVL.

V is TRBV29-1 and J is TRBJ2-1, with TRBD2 matching 14 bases. The V gene end was trimmed by 6 bases and the J gene end by 6 bases; junction bases not matched to a gene: 4. The CDR3 extends over 14 amino acids. CDR1 and CDR2 (germline): SQVTM, ANQGSEA. Written as DNA, the CDR3 is TGCAGCGTAGCGGGACTAGCGGGAGTCAATGAGCAGTTCTTC. Translated, it gives CSVAGLAGVNEQFF.

The CDR3 nucleotides are TGTGCCAGCAGCTTTCAGGGGAACTCTGGAAACACCATATATTTT. This translates into CASSFQGNSGNTIYF. The chain has TRBV5-4 and TRBJ1-3; D perhaps matches TRBD1 (6 bases). V shed 2 bases and J shed 0 bases, with 9 bases lying between them. The CDR3 totals 15 residues. Germline V gene lookup returns CDR1 SGHNT and CDR2 YYREEE (reference sequence).

This rearrangement joins TRBV2 to TRBJ2-5; 10 positions match TRBD1. This CDR3 contains 16 residues. In germline, CDR1 is SNHLY, CDR2 FYNNEI. The V segment lost 4 bases and the J segment 0 bases; nucleotides outside the gene matches: 5. The CDR3 loop reads CASSGGTGDNQETQYF. The CDR3 DNA sequence: TGTGCCAGCAGTGGGGGGACAGGGGATAACCAAGAGACCCAGTACTTC.

The rearrangement links TRBV6-5 to TRBJ2-7; D not certain. The germline V gene encodes CDR1 MNHEY and CDR2 SVGAGI. The CDR3 contains 14 residues. V was clipped by 2 bases and J by 0 bases, with 8 bases between them. CDR3 coding DNA: TGTGCCAGCAGTTACCACAGTAGCTCCTACGAGCAGTACTTC. Translation gives CASSYHSSSYEQYF.

This chain uses TRBV28 with TRBJ1-5; no reliable D call. The CDR3 totals 14 residues. Germline CDR1 and CDR2: MDHEN and SYDVKM. V lost 7 bases and J 9 bases, leaving 19 bases between the germline ends. The CDR3 region is CASTAGGPLGPQHF. The CDR3 DNA is TGTGCCAGCACCGCCGGCGGGCCCTTAGGGCCCCAGCATTTT. The full variable domain, its missing parts supplied by reference TRBV28 and TRBJ1-5, is DVKVTQSSRYLVKRTGEKVFLECVQDMDHENMFWYRQDPGLGLRLIYFSYDVKMKEKGDIPEGYSVSREKKERFSLILESASTNQTSMYLCASTAGGPLGPQHFGDGTRLSIL.